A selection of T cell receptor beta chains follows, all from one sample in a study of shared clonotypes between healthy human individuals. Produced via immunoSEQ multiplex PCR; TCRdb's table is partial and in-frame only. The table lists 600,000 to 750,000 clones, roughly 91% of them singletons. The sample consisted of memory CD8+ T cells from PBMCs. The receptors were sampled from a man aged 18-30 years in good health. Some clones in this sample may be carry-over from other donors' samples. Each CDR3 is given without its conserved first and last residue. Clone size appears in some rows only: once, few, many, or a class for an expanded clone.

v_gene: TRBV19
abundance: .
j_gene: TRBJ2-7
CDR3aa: ASSIGRPGASSYEQY

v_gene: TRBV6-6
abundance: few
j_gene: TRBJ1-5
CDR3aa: ASSTGTGNQPQH

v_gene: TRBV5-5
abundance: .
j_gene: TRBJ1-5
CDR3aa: ASSLKDRGMEPQH

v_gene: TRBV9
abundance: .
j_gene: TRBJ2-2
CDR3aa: ASSAGATGELF

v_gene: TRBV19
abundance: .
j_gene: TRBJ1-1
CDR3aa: ASSTDREGATEAF

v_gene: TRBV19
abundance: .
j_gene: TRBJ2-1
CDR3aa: ASSTLGSSYNEQF

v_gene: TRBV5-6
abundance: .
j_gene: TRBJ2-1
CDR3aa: ASSPGRDNEQF

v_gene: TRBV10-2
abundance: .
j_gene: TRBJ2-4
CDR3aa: ASSVLGLAKNIQY

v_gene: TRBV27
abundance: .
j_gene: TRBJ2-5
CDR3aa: ASSPWDRGLSHGTQY

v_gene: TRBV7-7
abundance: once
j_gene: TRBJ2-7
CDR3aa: ASSLGGGSTYEQY

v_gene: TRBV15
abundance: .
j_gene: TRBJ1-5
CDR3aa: ATSKLRVFGNQPQH

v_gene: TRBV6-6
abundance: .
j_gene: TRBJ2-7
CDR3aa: ASSWGTSGPYEQY

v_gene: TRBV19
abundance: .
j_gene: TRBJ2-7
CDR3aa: ASSDRPGDGYEQY

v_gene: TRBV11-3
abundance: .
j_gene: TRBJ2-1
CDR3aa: ASSPRLRQGPYNEQF

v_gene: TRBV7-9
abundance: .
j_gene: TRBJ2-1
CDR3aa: ASSSGTSGNEQF

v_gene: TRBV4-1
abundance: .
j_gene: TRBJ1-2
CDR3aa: ASSQAGLGYT

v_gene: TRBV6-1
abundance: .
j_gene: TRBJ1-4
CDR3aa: ASRPGQGAGKLF

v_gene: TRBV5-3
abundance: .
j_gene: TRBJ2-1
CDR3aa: ARSSPGLAGTEQF

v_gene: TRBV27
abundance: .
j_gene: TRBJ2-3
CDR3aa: ASSVLDGDTQY

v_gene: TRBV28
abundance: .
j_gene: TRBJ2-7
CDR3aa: ASSTEGPFYEQY

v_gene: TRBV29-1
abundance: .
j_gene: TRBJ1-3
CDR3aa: SVRYSGNTIY

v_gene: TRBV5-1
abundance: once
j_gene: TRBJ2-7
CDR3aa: ASGQPGGSISYEQY

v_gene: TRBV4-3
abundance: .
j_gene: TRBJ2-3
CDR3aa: ASSQDSGRSTDTQY

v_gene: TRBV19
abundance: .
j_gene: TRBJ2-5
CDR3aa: ASQGETQY

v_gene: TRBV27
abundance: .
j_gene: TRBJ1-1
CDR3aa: ASSRNPGLINTEAF

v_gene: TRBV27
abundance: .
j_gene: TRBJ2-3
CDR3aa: ASSLGRGTQY

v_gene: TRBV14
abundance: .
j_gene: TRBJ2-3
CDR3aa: ASSQNVAGATDTQY

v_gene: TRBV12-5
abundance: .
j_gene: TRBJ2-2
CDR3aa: ASGDTGTVNTGELF

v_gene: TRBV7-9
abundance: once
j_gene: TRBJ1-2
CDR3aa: ASSLDRGDGYT

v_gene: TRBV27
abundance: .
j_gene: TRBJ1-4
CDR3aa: ASSLGGSSEKLF

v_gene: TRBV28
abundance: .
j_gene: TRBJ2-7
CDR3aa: ASSPLLGQEPHYEQY

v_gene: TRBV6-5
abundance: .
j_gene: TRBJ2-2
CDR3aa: ASSYSRGMGAGELF

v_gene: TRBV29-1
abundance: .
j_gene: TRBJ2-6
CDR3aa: SVSGAASSGANVLT

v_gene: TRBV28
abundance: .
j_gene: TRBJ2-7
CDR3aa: ASRTTGTVYEQY

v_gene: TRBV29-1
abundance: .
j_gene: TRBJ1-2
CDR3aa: SAPTGLHGYT

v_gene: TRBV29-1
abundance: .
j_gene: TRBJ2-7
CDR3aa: SVGQGVLVDEQY

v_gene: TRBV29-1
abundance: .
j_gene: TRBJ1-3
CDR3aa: SGTGAGNTIY

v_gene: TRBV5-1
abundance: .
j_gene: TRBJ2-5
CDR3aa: ASSPHRRGLQETQY

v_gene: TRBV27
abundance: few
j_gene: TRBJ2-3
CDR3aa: ASRGGPDTQY

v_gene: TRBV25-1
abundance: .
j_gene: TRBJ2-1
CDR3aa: ASTQGGGWNNEQF

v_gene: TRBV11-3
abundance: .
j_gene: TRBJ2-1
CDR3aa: ASSPGGPREQF